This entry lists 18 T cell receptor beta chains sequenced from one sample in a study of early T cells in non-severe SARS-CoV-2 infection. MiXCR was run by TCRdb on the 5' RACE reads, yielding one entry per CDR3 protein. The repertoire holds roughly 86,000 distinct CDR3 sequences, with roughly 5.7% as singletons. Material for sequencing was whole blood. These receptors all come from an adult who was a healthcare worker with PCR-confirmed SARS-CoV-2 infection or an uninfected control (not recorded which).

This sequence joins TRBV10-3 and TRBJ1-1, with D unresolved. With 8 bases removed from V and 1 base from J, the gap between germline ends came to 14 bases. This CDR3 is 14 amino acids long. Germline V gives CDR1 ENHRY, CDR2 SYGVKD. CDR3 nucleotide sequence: TGTGCCATCCGGCCCGGGTCCAAGAACACTGAAGCTTTCTTT. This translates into CAIRPGSKNTEAFF.

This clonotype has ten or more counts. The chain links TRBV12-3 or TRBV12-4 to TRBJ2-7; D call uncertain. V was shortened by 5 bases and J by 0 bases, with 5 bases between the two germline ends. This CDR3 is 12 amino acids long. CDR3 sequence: CASSTGSYEQYF. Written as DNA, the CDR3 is TGTGCCAGCAGTACCGGCTCCTACGAGCAGTACTTC.

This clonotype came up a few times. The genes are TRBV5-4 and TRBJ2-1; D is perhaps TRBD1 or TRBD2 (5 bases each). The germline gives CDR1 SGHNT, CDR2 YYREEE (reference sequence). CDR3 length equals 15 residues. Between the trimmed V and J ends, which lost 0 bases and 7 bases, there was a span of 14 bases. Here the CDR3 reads CASSLGTNGGNEQFF. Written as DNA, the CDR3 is TGTGCCAGCAGCTTGGGGACAAATGGAGGAAATGAGCAGTTCTTC.

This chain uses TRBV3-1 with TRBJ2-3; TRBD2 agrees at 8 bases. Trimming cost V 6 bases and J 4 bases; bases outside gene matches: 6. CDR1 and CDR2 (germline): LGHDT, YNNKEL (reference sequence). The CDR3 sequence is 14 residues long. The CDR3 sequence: CASRTSGGPDTQYF. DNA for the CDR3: TGTGCCAGCAGGACCAGCGGGGGCCCAGATACGCAGTATTTT.

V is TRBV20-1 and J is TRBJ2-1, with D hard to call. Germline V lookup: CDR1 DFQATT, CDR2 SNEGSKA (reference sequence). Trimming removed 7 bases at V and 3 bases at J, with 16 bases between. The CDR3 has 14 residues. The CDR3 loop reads CSVQDESIYNEQFF. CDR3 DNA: TGCAGTGTCCAAGACGAGTCGATCTACAATGAGCAGTTCTTC.

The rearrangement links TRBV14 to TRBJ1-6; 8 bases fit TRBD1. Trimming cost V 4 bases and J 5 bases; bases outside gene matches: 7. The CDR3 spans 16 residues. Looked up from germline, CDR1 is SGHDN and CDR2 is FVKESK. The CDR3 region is CASSRRQGSNNSPLHF. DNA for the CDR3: TGTGCCAGCAGCCGCAGACAGGGGAGCAATAATTCACCCCTCCACTTT.

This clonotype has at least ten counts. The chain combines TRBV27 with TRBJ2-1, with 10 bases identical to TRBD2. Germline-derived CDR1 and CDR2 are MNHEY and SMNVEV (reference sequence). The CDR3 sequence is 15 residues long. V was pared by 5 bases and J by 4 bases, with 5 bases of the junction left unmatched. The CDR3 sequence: CASSARTSGYNEQFF. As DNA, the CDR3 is TGTGCCAGCAGTGCCAGGACTAGCGGATACAATGAGCAGTTCTTC.

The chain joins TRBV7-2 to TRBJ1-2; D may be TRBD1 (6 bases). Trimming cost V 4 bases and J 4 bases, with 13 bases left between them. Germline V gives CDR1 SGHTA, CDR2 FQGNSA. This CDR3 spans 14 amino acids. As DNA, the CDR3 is TGTACCAGCAGCTCCACTGGACAGAGCTATGGCTACACCTTC. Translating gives CTSSSTGQSYGYTF.

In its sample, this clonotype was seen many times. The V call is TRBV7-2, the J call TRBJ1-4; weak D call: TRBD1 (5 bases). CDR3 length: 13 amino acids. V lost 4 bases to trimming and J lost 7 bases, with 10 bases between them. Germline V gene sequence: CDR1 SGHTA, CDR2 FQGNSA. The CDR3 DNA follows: TGTGCCAGCAGCTCGGGACGTGGTGAAAAACTGTTTTTT. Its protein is CASSSGRGEKLFF.

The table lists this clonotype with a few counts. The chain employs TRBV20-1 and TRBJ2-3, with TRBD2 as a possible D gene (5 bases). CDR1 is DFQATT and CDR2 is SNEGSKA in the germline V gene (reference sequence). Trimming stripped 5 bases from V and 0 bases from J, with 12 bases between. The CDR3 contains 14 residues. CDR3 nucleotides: TGCAGTGCTCCAGGAGCGGTTAGCACAGATACGCAGTATTTT. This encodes CSAPGAVSTDTQYF.

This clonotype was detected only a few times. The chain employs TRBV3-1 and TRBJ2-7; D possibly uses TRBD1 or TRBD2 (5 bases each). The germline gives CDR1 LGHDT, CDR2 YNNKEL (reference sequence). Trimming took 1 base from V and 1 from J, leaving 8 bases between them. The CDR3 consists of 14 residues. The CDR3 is CASSQGDGSYEQYF. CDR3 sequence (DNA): TGTGCCAGCAGCCAAGGGGACGGATCCTACGAGCAGTACTTC.

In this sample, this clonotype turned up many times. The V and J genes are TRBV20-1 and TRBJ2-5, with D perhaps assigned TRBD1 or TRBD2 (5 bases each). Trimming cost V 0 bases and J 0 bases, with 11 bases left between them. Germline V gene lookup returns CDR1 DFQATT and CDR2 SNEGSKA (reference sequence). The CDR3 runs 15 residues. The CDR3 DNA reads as TGCAGTGCTAGAGATGGGGGTGGCTACCAAGAGACCCAGTACTTC. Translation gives CSARDGGGYQETQYF.

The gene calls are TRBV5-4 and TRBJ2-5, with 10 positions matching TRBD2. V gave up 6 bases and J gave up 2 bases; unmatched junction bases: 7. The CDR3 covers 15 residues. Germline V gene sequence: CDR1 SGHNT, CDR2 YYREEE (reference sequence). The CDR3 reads CASKGELAGQETQYF. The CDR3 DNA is TGTGCCAGCAAGGGTGAACTAGCGGGGCAAGAGACCCAGTACTTC.

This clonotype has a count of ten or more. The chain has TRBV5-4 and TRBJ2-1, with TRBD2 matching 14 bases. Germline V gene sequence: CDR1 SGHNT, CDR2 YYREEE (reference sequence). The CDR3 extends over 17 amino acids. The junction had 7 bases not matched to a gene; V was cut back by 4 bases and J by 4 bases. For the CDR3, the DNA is TGTGCCAGCAGCCAGACTAGCGGGGGGGCAAGGTACAATGAGCAGTTCTTC. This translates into CASSQTSGGARYNEQFF.

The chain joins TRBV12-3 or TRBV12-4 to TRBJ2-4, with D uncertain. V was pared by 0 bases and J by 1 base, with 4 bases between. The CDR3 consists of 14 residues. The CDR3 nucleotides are TGTGCCAGCAGTTTAGCGGGGGCCAAAAACATTCAGTACTTC. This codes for CASSLAGAKNIQYF.

For the CDR3, the DNA is TGTGCTAGTGGTTTGACTCTCTCGGTGGATGAGCAGTTCTTC. Its protein product is CASGLTLSVDEQFF. The chain is built from TRBV12-5 and TRBJ2-1; no reliable D call. From germline, CDR1 is LGHNT and CDR2 FRNRAP. Trimming left V 2 bases short and J 8 bases short, with 13 bases between. CDR3 length equals 14 residues.

The CDR3 nucleotides are TGTGCCTGGATTGGCAGGGGCTACGAGCAGTACTTC. This translates into CAWIGRGYEQYF. V and J are TRBV30 and TRBJ2-7; tentatively, D is TRBD1 (6 bases). Trimming removed 4 bases at V and 3 bases at J, with 10 bases between. CDR1 and CDR2 from the germline V gene are GTSNPN and SVGIG (reference sequence). This CDR3 is built from 12 residues.

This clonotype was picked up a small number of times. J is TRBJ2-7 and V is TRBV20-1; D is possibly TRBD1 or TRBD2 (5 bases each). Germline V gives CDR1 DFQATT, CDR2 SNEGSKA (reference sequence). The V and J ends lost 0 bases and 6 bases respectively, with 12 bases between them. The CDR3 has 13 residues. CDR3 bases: TGCAGTGCTAGAGATCCCAGGGAGTCCGAGCAGTACTTC. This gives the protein CSARDPRESEQYF.